This entry describes one T cell receptor beta chain. Its matching antigen is unknown. Genomic DNA (from each subset) was split evenly across several immunoSEQ plates. In the original workflow: With immunoSEQ giving junction-only sequences and no quality scores, filtering differed. Libraries were prepared by immunoSEQ multiplex PCR; TCRdb keeps only in-frame clonotypes and omits some of them. That table supplies the V and J calls and clone size; D and trimming were determined from the DNA. The sample has some 1,100,000 clones; more than 75% are singletons. The data belong to a study of shared clonotypes between healthy human individuals. Regarding the study as a whole: Generation probabilities of non-shared clonotypes were lower (relative to those shared by all four donors).

Looked up from germline, CDR1 is MDHEN and CDR2 is SYDVKM. This CDR3 region has 14 residues. The rearrangement uses TRBV28 and TRBJ2-5; possibly TRBD2 for D (5 bases). The better agreement between TRBJ2-7 and the DNA end casts doubt on the J call. Sequenced material: memory CD4+ T cells from PBMCs. The subset denotes: CD45RA-negative fraction. The receptor was isolated from a man between 18 and 35 years old in good health. Some clones in this sample may be carry-over from other donors' samples. The chain's CDR3 is CASSPLSGAYEQYF. The CDR3 nucleotides are TGTGCCAGCAGTCCCTTGTCCGGGGCCTACGAGCAGTACTTC.